The rows below give T cell receptor beta chains drawn from one sample of a study of cytomegalovirus exposure and HLA in healthy donors. TCRdb's table, derived via immunoSEQ multiplex PCR, lists solely in-frame clones and lacks some. The data contain under 150,000 clones, about 64% of them singletons. Sequencing used PBMCs. The receptors were sampled from a man in his fifties or sixties in good health and CMV-seronegative. Both conserved end residues are part of each CDR3. Fields, in order: J gene, V gene, clone size, D gene, CDR3 protein, CDR3 DNA. A D gene is named only where the DNA matches it firmly. Size is omitted from some rows. Given values are once, few, many or a class for expanded clones.

TRBJ2-7	TRBV10-3	NA	TRBD2	CAISDLSTSGLSYEQYF	TGTGCCATCAGTGATCTCTCAACTAGCGGGCTTTCCTACGAGCAGTACTTC
TRBJ2-3	TRBV6-5	few	TRBD1	CASKVTGLGDTQYF	TGTGCCAGCAAGGTGACAGGGCTTGGGGATACGCAGTATTTT
TRBJ1-2	TRBV6-5	NA	TRBD1	CASSTGGDYGYTF	TGTGCCAGCAGTACAGGGGGCGACTATGGCTACACCTTC
TRBJ1-5	TRBV28	NA	NA	CGVTGGNQPQHF	TGTGGCGTGACCGGAGGCAATCAGCCCCAGCATTTT
TRBJ1-6	TRBV2	NA	TRBD1	CASSQNTGTGTSPLHF	TGTGCCAGCAGTCAGAATACCGGGACAGGGACTTCACCCCTCCACTTT
TRBJ2-1	TRBV5-6	once	TRBD2	CASFSGSVLYNEQFF	TGTGCCAGCTTTAGCGGGAGTGTACTCTACAATGAGCAGTTCTTC
TRBJ2-7	TRBV5-1	once	NA	CASSWGGGEVARTREQYF	TGCGCCAGCAGCTGGGGCGGTGGGGAGGTGGCTCGAACGCGGGAGCAGTACTTC
TRBJ2-1	TRBV30	NA	NA	CAWGGGGNEQFF	TGTGCCTGGGGGGGCGGAGGCAATGAGCAGTTCTTC
TRBJ2-7	TRBV10-3	NA	NA	CAISETRQNSYEQYF	TGTGCCATCAGTGAGACGAGACAGAACTCCTACGAGCAGTACTTC
TRBJ2-2	TRBV5-6	NA	TRBD2	CASSFGLAGGPGELFF	TGTGCCAGCAGCTTCGGACTAGCGGGAGGGCCCGGGGAGCTGTTTTTT
TRBJ2-7	TRBV28	few	NA	CASSSGINYEQYF	TGTGCCAGCAGTTCAGGGATCAACTACGAGCAGTACTTC
TRBJ2-3	TRBV6-1	once	NA	CASSESHTDTQYF	TGTGCCAGCAGTGAATCCCACACAGATACGCAGTATTTT
TRBJ1-3	TRBV6-5	NA	TRBD1	CASRRTGETGNTIYF	TGTGCCAGCAGACGGACAGGGGAAACTGGAAACACCATATATTTT
TRBJ2-1	TRBV5-1	NA	NA	CASSLARGYNEQFF	TGCGCCAGCAGCTTGGCTAGGGGGTACAATGAGCAGTTCTTC